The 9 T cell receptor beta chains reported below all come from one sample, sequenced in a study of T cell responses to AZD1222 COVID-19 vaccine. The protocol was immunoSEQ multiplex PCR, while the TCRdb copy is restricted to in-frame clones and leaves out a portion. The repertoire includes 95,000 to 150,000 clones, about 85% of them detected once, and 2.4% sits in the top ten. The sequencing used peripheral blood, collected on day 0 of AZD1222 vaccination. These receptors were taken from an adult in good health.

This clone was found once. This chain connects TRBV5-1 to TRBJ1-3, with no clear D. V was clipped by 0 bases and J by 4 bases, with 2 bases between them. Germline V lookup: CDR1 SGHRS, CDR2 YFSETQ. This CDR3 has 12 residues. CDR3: CASSLEGNTIYF. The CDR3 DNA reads TGCGCCAGCAGCTTGGAGGGAAACACCATATATTTT.

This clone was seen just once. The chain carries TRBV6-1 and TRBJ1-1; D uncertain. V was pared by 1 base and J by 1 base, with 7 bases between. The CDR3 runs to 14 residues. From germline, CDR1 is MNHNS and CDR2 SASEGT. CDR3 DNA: TGTGCCAGCAGTGAAGGAGGAACGAACACTGAAGCTTTCTTT. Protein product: CASSEGGTNTEAFF.

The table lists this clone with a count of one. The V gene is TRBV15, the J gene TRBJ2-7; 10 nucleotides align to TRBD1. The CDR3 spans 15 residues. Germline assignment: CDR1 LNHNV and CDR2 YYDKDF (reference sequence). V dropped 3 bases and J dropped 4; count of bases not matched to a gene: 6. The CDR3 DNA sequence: TGTGCCACCAGCAGCCGAGACAGGGGGCTTTACGAGCAGTACTTC. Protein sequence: CATSSRDRGLYEQYF.

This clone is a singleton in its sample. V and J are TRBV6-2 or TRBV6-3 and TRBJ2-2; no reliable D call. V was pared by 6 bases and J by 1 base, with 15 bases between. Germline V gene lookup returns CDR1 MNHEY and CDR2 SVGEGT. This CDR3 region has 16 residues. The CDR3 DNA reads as TGTGCCAGCAGCCGAGGAAAGGCTCGGAACACCGGGGAGCTGTTTTTT. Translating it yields CASSRGKARNTGELFF.

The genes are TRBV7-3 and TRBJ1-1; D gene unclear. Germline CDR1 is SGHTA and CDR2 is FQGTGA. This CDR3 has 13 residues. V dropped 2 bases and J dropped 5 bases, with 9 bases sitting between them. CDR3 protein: CASSLSRGTEAFF. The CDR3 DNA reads TGTGCCAGCAGCTTATCCAGAGGAACTGAAGCTTTCTTT.

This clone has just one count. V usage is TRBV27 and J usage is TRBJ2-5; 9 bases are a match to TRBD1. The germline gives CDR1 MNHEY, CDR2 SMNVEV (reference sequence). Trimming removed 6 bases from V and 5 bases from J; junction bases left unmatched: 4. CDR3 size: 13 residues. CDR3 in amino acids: CASSYGQGETQYF. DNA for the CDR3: TGTGCCAGCAGCTACGGACAGGGGGAGACCCAGTACTTC.

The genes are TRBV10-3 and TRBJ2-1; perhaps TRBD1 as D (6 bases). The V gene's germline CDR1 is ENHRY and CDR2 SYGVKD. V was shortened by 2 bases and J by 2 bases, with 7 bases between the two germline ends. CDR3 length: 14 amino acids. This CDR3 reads CAISEAGAYNEQFF. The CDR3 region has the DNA TGTGCCATCAGTGAGGCAGGGGCCTACAATGAGCAGTTCTTC.

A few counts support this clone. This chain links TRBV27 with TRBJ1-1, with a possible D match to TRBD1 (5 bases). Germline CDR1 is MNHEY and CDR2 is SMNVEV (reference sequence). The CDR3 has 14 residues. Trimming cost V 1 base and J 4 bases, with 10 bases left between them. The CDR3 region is CASSLYQGFTEAFF. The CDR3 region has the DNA TGTGCCAGCAGTTTATACCAGGGCTTCACTGAAGCTTTCTTT.

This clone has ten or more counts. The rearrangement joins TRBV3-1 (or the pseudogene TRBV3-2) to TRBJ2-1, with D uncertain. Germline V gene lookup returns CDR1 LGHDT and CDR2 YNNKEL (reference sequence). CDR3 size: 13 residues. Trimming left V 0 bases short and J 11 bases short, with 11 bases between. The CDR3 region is CASSQDPTVKQFF. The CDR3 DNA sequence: TGTGCCAGCAGCCAAGATCCTACGGTAAAGCAGTTCTTC.